This T cell receptor beta chain was found in a study of blood T cell repertoires in COVID-19. Across the study: Sources were T cells, B-cell-depleted T cells, or PBMCs; the material itself was cDNA or gDNA.

Looked up from germline, CDR1 is SGHNT and CDR2 is YYREEE (reference sequence). V was shortened by 5 bases and J by 4 bases, with 12 bases between the two germline ends. The CDR3 sequence is 14 residues long. The protocol was immunoSEQ multiplex PCR, while the TCRdb copy is restricted to in-frame clones and leaves out a portion. The sample consists of roughly 230,000 clones, over 80% of them appearing once. The sequence was obtained from a woman in her sixties with active or convalescent COVID-19. This chain uses TRBV5-4 with TRBJ2-2, with TRBD1 as a possible D gene (5 bases). What was sequenced was peripheral blood. CDR3 sequence reads: CASRTASGTGELFF. In DNA, the CDR3 is TGTGCCAGCAGGACAGCTTCTGGCACCGGGGAGCTGTTTTTT. Using reference TRBV5-4 and TRBJ2-2 for the parts outside the CDR3, the full variable domain is ETGVTQSPTHLIKTRGQQVTLRCSSQSGHNTVSWYQQALGQGPQFIFQYYREEENGRGNFPPRFSGLQFPNYSSELNVNALELDDSALYLCASRTASGTGELFFGEGSRLTVL.